These 24 T cell receptor beta chains originate from one sample sequenced in a study of T-cell memory formation after mild COVID-19. In TCRdb, the 5' RACE reads were re-called with MiXCR into one record per CDR3 protein. The table records about 440,000 distinct CDR3 sequences, 20% of them present only once. The specimen sequenced was PBMCs or a T cell subset sorted from them (not recorded which). The source of these receptors is an adult woman who had mild COVID-19 (a few samples of this study predate the infection). Cell type and time point are not known.

This clonotype showed up many times. The V gene is TRBV12-3 or TRBV12-4, the J gene TRBJ1-1; the D gene is possibly TRBD1 (6 bases). CDR3 length equals 14 residues. Trimming took off 6 bases at V and 4 bases at J, with 15 bases between the two ends. The chain's CDR3 is CASRTGLQATEAFF. In DNA, the CDR3 is TGTGCCAGCAGGACAGGACTCCAGGCCACTGAAGCTTTCTTT.

This clonotype was seen a few times. V and J are TRBV12-3 or TRBV12-4 and TRBJ2-7, with 10 bases that match TRBD2. The CDR3 totals 14 residues. Trimming took 6 bases from V and 6 from J; bases not matched to a gene: 8. CDR3 protein: CASRPQGLASEQYF. In DNA form, the CDR3 reads TGTGCCAGCAGACCCCAGGGACTAGCGTCCGAGCAGTACTTC.

This sequence joins TRBV12-3 or TRBV12-4 and TRBJ2-3; 8 bases are shared with TRBD2. J lost 1 base, V lost 7 bases, and 10 bases had no gene match. CDR3 size: 16 residues. The CDR3 DNA reads TGTGCCAGCACCAACAGAGCGGGAGCCCGCACAGATACGCAGTATTTT. It is translated as CASTNRAGARTDTQYF.

This clonotype was seen a handful of times. The chain joins TRBV20-1 to TRBJ2-1; D gene unclear. Trimming removed 6 bases at V and 1 base at J, with 19 bases between. Germline loops: CDR1 DFQATT, CDR2 SNEGSKA (reference sequence). This CDR3 is 16 amino acids long. CDR3 sequence reads: CSATDLAGWSYNEQFF. CDR3 sequence (DNA): TGCAGTGCCACTGACCTGGCAGGTTGGTCCTACAATGAGCAGTTCTTC.

This chain links TRBV6-2 or TRBV6-3 with TRBJ2-7; D gene ambiguous. The CDR3 spans 14 residues. V was shortened by 2 bases and J by 3 bases, with 11 bases between the two germline ends. In germline, CDR1 is MNHEY, CDR2 SVGEGT. The CDR3 sequence is CASSYGVVGYEQYF. CDR3 coding DNA: TGTGCCAGCAGTTACGGGGTAGTAGGCTACGAGCAGTACTTC.

This clonotype was found a few times. This chain uses TRBV27 with TRBJ2-7, with 8 positions matching TRBD2. V lost 4 bases, J lost 6 bases, and 5 bases stayed unmatched. This CDR3 region has 13 residues. The V gene's germline CDR1 is MNHEY and CDR2 SMNVEV (reference sequence). The CDR3 region has the DNA TGTGCCAGCAGTTCCGGGACTAGACTCGAGCAGTACTTC. This encodes CASSSGTRLEQYF.

The chain recombines TRBV24-1 with TRBJ1-1; D gene ambiguous. Trimming stripped 1 base from V and 4 bases from J, with 6 bases between. Looked up from germline, CDR1 is KGHDR and CDR2 is SFDVKD. The CDR3 has 13 residues. The CDR3 nucleotides read TGTGCCACCAGTGATTTACGAGGCACTGAAGCTTTCTTT. Encoded protein: CATSDLRGTEAFF.

This chain joins TRBV5-6 and TRBJ1-5; D not resolved. Trimming removed 2 bases from V and 1 base from J, with 13 bases in between. CDR3 size: 16 residues. CDR1 is SGHDT, CDR2 YYEEEE, per germline. CDR3 loop: CASSFFASVSNQPQHF. In DNA, the CDR3 is TGTGCCAGCAGCTTCTTTGCCAGTGTAAGCAATCAGCCCCAGCATTTT. The full variable domain, in which reference TRBV5-6 and TRBJ1-5 provide the parts outside the CDR3, is DAGVTQSPTHLIKTRGQQVTLRCSPKSGHDTVSWYQQALGQGPQFIFQYYEEEERQRGNFPDRFSGHQFPNYSSELNVNALLLGDSALYLCASSFFASVSNQPQHFGDGTRLSIL.

The chain carries TRBV20-1 and TRBJ1-1, with a tentative D call TRBD1 (6 bases). The CDR3 loop spans 15 amino acids. V shed 5 bases and J shed 4 bases, with 20 bases lying between them. Germline V gives CDR1 DFQATT, CDR2 SNEGSKA (reference sequence). CDR3: CSAFRGGGKFTEAFF. The DNA for the CDR3 is TGCAGTGCTTTCCGGGGAGGGGGAAAATTCACTGAAGCTTTCTTT.

This chain uses TRBV20-1 with TRBJ2-2, with 7 bases aligning to TRBD1. The CDR3 is 16 amino acids. V dropped 0 bases and J dropped 6; count of bases not matched to a gene: 10. The germline V gene encodes CDR1 DFQATT and CDR2 SNEGSKA (reference sequence). The CDR3 coding sequence is TGCAGTGCTAGAGATTCGTTACAGGGGTATGCCGGGGAGCTGTTTTTT. Its protein is CSARDSLQGYAGELFF.

This clonotype showed up just once. This CDR3 is CASSLDLGYEQYF. CDR3 DNA: TGTGCCAGCAGCTTAGATTTGGGTTACGAGCAGTACTTC. The chain uses TRBV7-8 and TRBJ2-7, with D hard to call. V lost 1 base to trimming and J lost 4 bases, with 8 bases between them. Germline V gene data show CDR1 as SGHVS and CDR2 as FQNEAQ. The CDR3 sequence is 13 residues long.

This clonotype has at least ten counts. V and J are TRBV7-9 and TRBJ1-1; perhaps TRBD1 as D (5 bases). The V end lost 3 bases, the J end lost 0 bases, and 8 bases lay between the germline ends. The CDR3 spans 14 residues. Germline-derived CDR1 and CDR2 are SEHNR and FQNEAQ (reference sequence). The CDR3: CASSLEGLNTEAFF. As DNA, the CDR3 is TGTGCCAGCAGCTTGGAGGGGTTGAACACTGAAGCTTTCTTT. Combining the CDR3 with reference TRBV7-9 and TRBJ1-1 gives the whole variable domain DTGVSQNPRHKITKRGQNVTFRCDPISEHNRLYWYRQTLGQGPEFLTYFQNEAQLEKSRLLSDRFSAERPKGSFSTLEIQRTEQGDSAMYLCASSLEGLNTEAFFGQGTRLTVV.

The chain has TRBV7-8 and TRBJ2-7; D gene uncertain. Trimming removed 2 bases at V and 2 bases at J, with 13 bases between. The CDR3 contains 15 residues. Germline loops: CDR1 SGHVS, CDR2 FQNEAQ. The CDR3 loop is CASSLQETWTYEQYF. As DNA, the CDR3 is TGTGCCAGCAGCTTACAGGAAACCTGGACCTACGAGCAGTACTTC.

This clonotype was observed many times. J is TRBJ2-6 and V is TRBV5-1; D might be TRBD2 (6 bases). CDR1 SGHRS and CDR2 YFSETQ come from the germline V gene. The V and J ends lost 2 bases and 0 bases respectively, with 6 bases between them. The CDR3 length is 15 residues. In DNA, the CDR3 is TGCGCCAGCAGCTTAGCGGGCTCTGGGGCCAACGTCCTGACTTTC. Amino acid sequence: CASSLAGSGANVLTF.

This clonotype was detected only a few times. V usage is TRBV20-1 and J usage is TRBJ2-7, with D possibly being TRBD1 (6 bases). The germline V gene has CDR1 DFQATT and CDR2 SNEGSKA (reference sequence). Trimming removed 2 bases at V and 6 bases at J, with 14 bases between. The CDR3 consists of 13 residues. CDR3 loop: CSARRGRRGEQYF. CDR3 coding DNA: TGCAGTGCTAGAAGGGGGAGAAGGGGCGAGCAGTACTTC.

The CDR3 nucleotides read TGTGCCAGCAGACTACAGGGTGAAATCACCGGGGAGCTGTTTTTT. It translates to CASRLQGEITGELFF. The J gene is TRBJ2-2, the V gene TRBV6-5; tentatively, D is TRBD1 (6 bases). The CDR3 contains 15 residues. Germline-derived CDR1 and CDR2 are MNHEY and SVGAGI. Trimming took 6 bases from V and 4 from J, leaving 15 bases between them.

This clonotype showed up just a few times. V usage is TRBV5-1 and J usage is TRBJ2-2; D gene unclear. The V end lost 1 base, the J end lost 6 bases, and 7 bases lay between the germline ends. The germline V gene encodes CDR1 SGHRS and CDR2 YFSETQ. CDR3 length: 13 residues. CDR3 sequence reads: CASSLKYAGELFF. The CDR3 nucleotides read TGCGCCAGCAGCTTGAAATATGCCGGGGAGCTGTTTTTT.

This clonotype was seen a handful of times. The chain couples TRBV4-1 to TRBJ2-7; tentatively, D is TRBD2 (6 bases). The V gene lost 0 bases and the J gene lost 4 bases, with 13 bases spanning the gap. There are 15 residues in the CDR3. CDR1 is MGHRA and CDR2 is YSYEKL in the germline V gene. The CDR3 region has the DNA TGCGCCAGCAGCCAAGATTGGCAGGAGGGTTACGAGCAGTACTTC. It yields the protein CASSQDWQEGYEQYF.

The V call is TRBV6-6, the J call TRBJ2-3, with 8 positions matching TRBD2. The junction had 8 bases not matched to a gene; V was cut back by 0 bases and J by 3 bases. Germline values: CDR1 MNHNY, CDR2 SVGAGI (reference sequence). The length of the CDR3 is 17 residues. The chain's CDR3 is CASSYSVAGGGTDTQYF. Written as DNA, the CDR3 is TGTGCCAGCAGTTACTCGGTCGCGGGAGGAGGAACAGATACGCAGTATTTT.

The chain links TRBV20-1 to TRBJ2-5; 9 nucleotides agree with TRBD1. CDR1 and CDR2 (germline): DFQATT, SNEGSKA (reference sequence). Unmatched junction bases numbered 1, after V lost 6 bases and J lost 2 bases. This CDR3 is built from 12 residues. The CDR3, as DNA: TGCAGTGCAGGGACAGGGCAAGAGACCCAGTACTTC. Translated, it gives CSAGTGQETQYF.

The rearrangement joins TRBV6-2 or TRBV6-3 to TRBJ2-3; D is perhaps TRBD2 (6 bases). CDR1 is MNHEY and CDR2 is SVGEGT in the germline V gene. The CDR3 loop spans 14 amino acids. The V and J ends lost 5 bases and 2 bases respectively, with 11 bases between them. CDR3 sequence (DNA): TGTGCCAGCAGTATAGCGGAGGACACAGATACGCAGTATTTT. It translates to CASSIAEDTDTQYF.

This clonotype was seen repeatedly, ten times or more. V is TRBV7-9 and J is TRBJ1-5, with D possibly being TRBD1 (5 bases). Germline V gives CDR1 SEHNR, CDR2 FQNEAQ (reference sequence). The CDR3 is made up of 16 amino acids. V lost 4 bases and J lost 7, with 20 bases in between. CDR3 coding DNA: TGTGCCAGCAGCTCCATCGTGGGGACGGGTGGGCAGCCCCAGCATTTT. Its translation is CASSSIVGTGGQPQHF.

The gene calls are TRBV29-1 and TRBJ2-1; possible D gene TRBD2, 6 bases. Looked up from germline, CDR1 is SQVTM and CDR2 is ANQGSEA. The CDR3 length is 15 residues. V lost 6 bases and J 0 bases, leaving 15 bases between the germline ends. CDR3 sequence: CSVPPSASSYNEQFF. CDR3 nucleotide sequence: TGCAGCGTACCACCTAGCGCGAGCTCCTACAATGAGCAGTTCTTC.

This clonotype was found many times. V is TRBV7-9 and J is TRBJ1-1; 7 bases match TRBD1. After removal of 5 bases from V and 2 bases from J, the junction contained 5 bases not matched to a gene. The CDR3 contains 14 residues. From germline, CDR1 is SEHNR and CDR2 FQNEAQ (reference sequence). Here the CDR3 DNA reads TGTGCCAGCAGCCTAGGGGGCCTCAACACTGAAGCTTTCTTT. Its protein is CASSLGGLNTEAFF.